The 3 T cell receptor beta chains presented below share a single source sample, sequenced in a study of human T cells and chemical hapten exposure. TCRdb re-analysed the RACE reads in MiXCR, keeping a single row per CDR3 protein. In the table there are 110,000 or so distinct CDR3 sequences, 30% to 35% of which are singletons. Sample time point: patch test 3, about 24 weeks after DPC sensitization. Treatment given: therapeutic diphenylcyclopropenone sensitization with weekly scalp DPC. This specimen was whole blood, taken in connection with sensitization to the hapten diphenylcyclopropenone (DPC). These receptors came from a man in his forties with alopecia areata. Some clones in this sample may be carry-over from other donors' samples.

This clonotype came up a few times. This chain connects TRBV20-1 to TRBJ1-1; D unclear. Trimming left V 6 bases short and J 0 bases short, with 14 bases between. The length of the CDR3 is 14 residues. The germline V gene has CDR1 DFQATT and CDR2 SNEGSKA (reference sequence). DNA for the CDR3: TGCAGTGCCATTCCCGCAGACGTGAACACTGAAGCTTTCTTT. Translation gives CSAIPADVNTEAFF.

This clonotype has a handful of counts. The chain is built from TRBV7-2 and TRBJ2-4; possible D gene TRBD1, 6 bases. Germline CDR1 and CDR2: SGHTA and FQGNSA. The V gene lost 1 base and the J gene lost 3 bases, with 34 bases spanning the gap. The CDR3 runs 23 residues. The CDR3 is CASSLGSPSRTGRSDSNKNIQYF. The CDR3 DNA sequence: TGTGCCAGCAGCTTAGGGTCCCCTTCGCGTACCGGGCGGTCGGACAGCAACAAAAACATTCAGTACTTC.

This chain links TRBV6-1 with TRBJ2-7, with 10 positions matching TRBD1. Germline V gives CDR1 MNHNS, CDR2 SASEGT. With V trimmed by 5 bases and J by 4 bases, 5 bases remained unmatched. The CDR3 is 14 residues long. CDR3 sequence: CASSWDRGDYEQYV. CDR3 DNA sequence: TGTGCCAGCAGTTGGGACAGGGGCGATTACGAGCAGTACGTC.